The source of this T cell receptor beta chain is a study of blood T cell repertoires in COVID-19. Study-level background: T cells, B-cell-depleted T cells, or PBMCs supplied cDNA or gDNA.

This CDR3 is built from 12 residues. Trimming stripped 6 bases from V and 10 bases from J, with 15 bases between. In the source study's methods: Amplifying reference gene primers gave estimates of nucleated cell counts. The data were produced by immunoSEQ multiplex PCR, yet TCRdb's version contains in-frame clones alone and is incomplete. V, J and clone size reflect that table, while D and trimming were determined from the DNA. Of 90,000 or so clones detected, 87% appear once; the ten largest clones hold approximately 1%. The receptor was derived from a human donor in a cohort sampled during active COVID-19. Sequencing was done on a sample of peripheral blood. The gene calls are TRBV12-3 or TRBV12-4 and TRBJ1-1; D unclear. In DNA form, the CDR3 reads TGTGCCAGCAGCTCCCCACCCGGCGGAGCTTTCTTT. This gives the protein CASSSPPGGAFF.